The rows below give T cell receptor beta chains drawn from one sample of a study of blood T cell repertoires in COVID-19. The data were produced by immunoSEQ multiplex PCR, yet TCRdb's version contains in-frame clones alone and is incomplete. The sample holds fewer than 250,000 clones; approximately 86% are singletons and the top ten take around 1.5%. The sequenced material came from peripheral blood. The receptors originated from a woman between 55 and 75 years old who had recovered from COVID-19. CDR3s include the opening cysteine and the closing phenylalanine or tryptophan. D genes are given only for firm matches. Size values are once, few and many counts, or a class for expanded clones, and some rows have none.

D: TRBD1; size: NA; V: TRBV5-1; J: TRBJ2-2; CDR3: CASSRMTGSAGELFF; DNA: TGCGCCAGCAGCCGAATGACAGGGTCGGCGGGGGAGCTGTTTTTT
D: TRBD2; size: NA; V: TRBV11-3; J: TRBJ2-7; CDR3: CASSGPGTGGDEQYF; DNA: TGTGCCAGCAGCGGGCCCGGGACCGGGGGGGACGAGCAGTACTTC
D: NA; size: NA; V: TRBV28; J: TRBJ2-5; CDR3: CASSSSPEGQETQYF; DNA: TGTGCCAGCAGTTCCTCCCCGGAGGGGCAAGAGACCCAGTACTTC
D: TRBD1; size: few; V: TRBV5-1; J: TRBJ2-7; CDR3: CASSSGQGHYEQYF; DNA: TGCGCCAGCAGTTCTGGACAGGGTCACTACGAGCAGTACTTC
D: NA; size: NA; V: TRBV5-4; J: TRBJ2-5; CDR3: CASSLFLGGGETQYF; DNA: TGTGCCAGCAGCTTGTTCCTGGGGGGTGGTGAGACCCAGTACTTC
D: NA; size: NA; V: TRBV12-5; J: TRBJ1-2; CDR3: CASGLPSVHGYTF; DNA: TGTGCTAGTGGTTTGCCCTCGGTACATGGCTACACCTTC
D: NA; size: NA; V: TRBV7-3; J: TRBJ2-7; CDR3: CASSGGDGYEQYF; DNA: TGTGCCAGCAGCGGAGGAGATGGCTACGAGCAGTACTTC
D: NA; size: NA; V: TRBV4-2; J: TRBJ1-5; CDR3: CASSQDREGQPQHF; DNA: TGTGCCAGCAGCCAAGATAGGGAGGGGCAGCCCCAGCATTTT
D: TRBD2; size: NA; V: TRBV7-2; J: TRBJ2-5; CDR3: CASSPGLAEETQYF; DNA: TGTGCCAGCAGCCCGGGACTAGCGGAAGAGACCCAGTACTTC
D: TRBD2; size: NA; V: TRBV4-2; J: TRBJ2-1; CDR3: CASSPTSGAFNEQFF; DNA: TGTGCCAGCAGCCCGACTAGCGGGGCTTTCAATGAGCAGTTCTTC
D: NA; size: NA; V: TRBV5-1; J: TRBJ1-1; CDR3: CASSLEAGGAFF; DNA: TGCGCCAGCAGCTTGGAGGCCGGAGGAGCTTTCTTT
D: NA; size: NA; V: TRBV7-9; J: TRBJ2-2; CDR3: CASSLGGTPNTGELFF; DNA: TGTGCCAGCAGCTTAGGCGGTACCCCGAACACCGGGGAGCTGTTTTTT
D: TRBD2; size: NA; V: TRBV5-8; J: TRBJ2-7; CDR3: CASSSPGLAVAYEQYF; DNA: TGTGCCAGCAGTTCCCCGGGACTAGCGGTAGCCTACGAGCAGTACTTC
D: NA; size: few; V: TRBV3-1/TRBV3-2; J: TRBJ2-2; CDR3: CASSSSGTGELFF; DNA: TGTGCCAGCAGCTCGTCCGGCACCGGGGAGCTGTTTTTT
D: NA; size: once; V: TRBV5-1; J: TRBJ2-1; CDR3: CASSPRLGHEQFF; DNA: TGCGCCAGCAGCCCGAGACTGGGGCATGAGCAGTTCTTC
D: TRBD2; size: NA; V: TRBV7-2; J: TRBJ2-7; CDR3: CASSSGGGLSYEQYF; DNA: TGTGCCAGCAGCTCGGGCGGGGGGCTATCCTACGAGCAGTACTTC
D: NA; size: NA; V: TRBV11-3; J: TRBJ2-1; CDR3: CASSLDGTLYNEQFF; DNA: TGTGCCAGCAGCCTAGACGGGACTTTATACAATGAGCAGTTCTTC
D: NA; size: NA; V: TRBV7-2; J: TRBJ1-1; CDR3: CASSLVGQAEAFF; DNA: TGTGCCAGCAGCTTAGTTGGGCAGGCTGAAGCTTTCTTT
D: NA; size: NA; V: TRBV28; J: TRBJ1-2; CDR3: CASTWQGYYGYTF; DNA: TGTGCCAGCACCTGGCAGGGCTATTATGGCTACACCTTC
D: NA; size: NA; V: TRBV25-1; J: TRBJ1-1; CDR3: CASRGLWNTEAFF; DNA: TGTGCCAGCAGGGGGCTGTGGAACACTGAAGCTTTCTTT
D: TRBD1; size: once; V: TRBV19; J: TRBJ2-5; CDR3: CASSIQRQGDGETQYF; DNA: TGTGCCAGTAGTATTCAGAGACAGGGGGACGGAGAGACCCAGTACTTC
D: TRBD1; size: NA; V: TRBV27; J: TRBJ1-1; CDR3: CASSLRGVGAEAFF; DNA: TGTGCCAGCAGCCTCAGGGGGGTCGGCGCTGAAGCTTTCTTT
D: TRBD1; size: NA; V: TRBV5-1; J: TRBJ2-3; CDR3: CASSTGQGVDTQYF; DNA: TGCGCCAGCAGCACGGGACAGGGTGTAGATACGCAGTATTTT
D: TRBD1; size: NA; V: TRBV3-1/TRBV3-2; J: TRBJ1-3; CDR3: CASSSRTGSGNTIYF; DNA: TGTGCCAGCTCATCACGGACAGGGTCGGGAAACACCATATATTTT
D: NA; size: few; V: TRBV5-1; J: TRBJ2-3; CDR3: CASSYTGRADTQYF; DNA: TGCGCCAGCAGCTATACAGGGAGGGCAGATACGCAGTATTTT
D: NA; size: NA; V: TRBV4-3; J: TRBJ2-1; CDR3: CASSQDAYRPSGEQFF; DNA: TGCGCCAGCAGCCAAGATGCCTATCGACCGTCAGGTGAGCAGTTCTTC
D: TRBD1; size: NA; V: TRBV19; J: TRBJ1-5; CDR3: CASSKATGGAVSNQPQHF; DNA: TGTGCCAGTAGTAAGGCGACAGGGGGCGCGGTAAGCAATCAGCCCCAGCATTTT
D: TRBD1; size: NA; V: TRBV5-6; J: TRBJ1-2; CDR3: CASSTGGRGEGYTF; DNA: TGTGCCAGCAGCACAGGGGGCAGGGGGGAGGGCTACACCTTC
D: TRBD1; size: NA; V: TRBV4-2; J: TRBJ2-5; CDR3: CASSRSGTDEETQYF; DNA: TGTGCCAGCAGCCGCTCCGGGACAGACGAAGAGACCCAGTACTTC
D: NA; size: NA; V: TRBV28; J: TRBJ2-3; CDR3: CASSFNGDTQYF; DNA: TGTGCCAGCAGTTTTAACGGGGATACGCAGTATTTT
D: NA; size: NA; V: TRBV12-3/TRBV12-4; J: TRBJ1-1; CDR3: CASSATGNTEAFF; DNA: TGTGCCAGCAGTGCTACGGGGAACACTGAAGCTTTCTTT
D: TRBD1; size: NA; V: TRBV7-7; J: TRBJ1-1; CDR3: CASSELTGVGTEAFF; DNA: TGTGCTAGCAGCGAATTAACAGGGGTTGGGACTGAAGCTTTCTTT
D: NA; size: NA; V: TRBV29-1; J: TRBJ1-1; CDR3: CSVKIMADTEAFF; DNA: TGCAGCGTCAAAATCATGGCCGACACTGAAGCTTTCTTT
D: NA; size: NA; V: TRBV28; J: TRBJ1-5; CDR3: CASSLGQLDQPQHF; DNA: TGTGCCAGCAGTTTAGGACAGCTCGATCAGCCCCAGCATTTT
D: NA; size: few; V: TRBV5-1; J: TRBJ2-1; CDR3: CASSSTGTNEQFF; DNA: TGCGCCAGCAGCTCGACTGGTACTAATGAGCAGTTCTTC
D: TRBD2; size: once; V: TRBV18; J: TRBJ2-7; CDR3: CASSPLVAGGSYEQYF; DNA: TGTGCCAGCTCACCACTTGTAGCGGGGGGGTCCTACGAGCAGTACTTC
D: TRBD1; size: NA; V: TRBV27; J: TRBJ1-1; CDR3: CASSLRPTGSEAFF; DNA: TGTGCCAGCAGTTTACGTCCGACAGGGAGTGAAGCTTTCTTT
D: NA; size: NA; V: TRBV7-9; J: TRBJ1-5; CDR3: CASSLAGGQPQHF; DNA: TGTGCCAGCAGCTTAGCTGGAGGTCAGCCCCAGCATTTT
D: TRBD2; size: NA; V: TRBV27; J: TRBJ2-2; CDR3: CASSSTSGGARYTGELFF; DNA: TGTGCCAGCAGTTCTACTAGCGGGGGGGCTCGATACACCGGGGAGCTGTTTTTT
D: NA; size: NA; V: TRBV5-6; J: TRBJ2-1; CDR3: CASRTLQFSTGYNEQFF; DNA: TGTGCCAGCAGGACGCTCCAATTTAGTACGGGTTACAATGAGCAGTTCTTC
D: NA; size: many; V: TRBV9; J: TRBJ1-2; CDR3: CASSVVGDGGYTF; DNA: TGTGCCAGCAGCGTAGTCGGGGATGGTGGCTACACCTTC
D: NA; size: NA; V: TRBV18; J: TRBJ1-2; CDR3: CASSPAGEKTWGYTF; DNA: TGTGCCAGCTCACCGGCAGGGGAAAAGACGTGGGGCTACACCTTC
D: TRBD1; size: NA; V: TRBV24-1; J: TRBJ2-2; CDR3: CATSDLHDRGYTGELFF; DNA: TGTGCCACCAGTGATTTACACGACAGGGGGTACACCGGGGAGCTGTTTTTT
D: TRBD1; size: NA; V: TRBV5-1; J: TRBJ1-3; CDR3: CASSPGQGDRNTIYF; DNA: TGCGCCAGCAGCCCCGGACAGGGGGACCGAAACACCATATATTTT
D: NA; size: NA; V: TRBV5-1; J: TRBJ2-7; CDR3: CASSLEGGSREQYF; DNA: TGCGCCAGCAGCTTGGAAGGGGGATCAAGGGAGCAGTACTTC
D: TRBD2; size: once; V: TRBV28; J: TRBJ2-1; CDR3: CASGGLARVF; DNA: TGTGCCAGCGGTGGACTAGCCAGGGTCTTC
D: NA; size: NA; V: TRBV3-1/TRBV3-2; J: TRBJ2-4; CDR3: CASSRGGEYIQYF; DNA: TGTGCCAGCAGCCGGGGGGGCGAGTACATTCAGTACTTC
D: NA; size: NA; V: TRBV28; J: TRBJ2-7; CDR3: CASSFEGAVGPAYEQYF; DNA: TGTGCCAGCAGTTTCGAAGGAGCGGTAGGGCCCGCCTACGAGCAGTACTTC